The rows below give T cell receptor beta chains drawn from one sample of a study of cytomegalovirus exposure and HLA in healthy donors. TCRdb keeps only in-frame clones here, not all; method: immunoSEQ multiplex PCR. The data contain around 200,000 clones, around 88% of them singletons. The source material was PBMCs. Source of these receptors: a woman in her twenties or thirties in good health and CMV-seronegative. Both conserved end residues are part of each CDR3.

V	J	CDR3
TRBV28	TRBJ1-2	CASSLAQAYGYTF
TRBV6-5	TRBJ1-2	CASSSDSNYGYTF
TRBV9	TRBJ1-1	CASSVDGDREAFF
TRBV27	TRBJ2-1	CASRGGVEQFF
TRBV19	TRBJ2-7	CASSDGTSFHEQYF
TRBV5-1	TRBJ2-3	CASSPTTSGGSDTQYF
TRBV5-3	TRBJ2-3	CASRPPPRPSGRDTQYF
TRBV4-1	TRBJ2-2	CASSLGQLSPNTGELFF
TRBV7-9	TRBJ2-7	CASSPRLASSYEQYF
TRBV9	TRBJ2-3	CASSRTGQPAVTDTQYF
TRBV6-1	TRBJ2-7	CASALERGTYEQYF
TRBV7-7	TRBJ2-5	CASSLVPGEETQYF
TRBV10-3	TRBJ2-7	CAISSPSGGITYEQYF
TRBV6-1	TRBJ2-7	CASSEAWSHYEQYF
TRBV28	TRBJ2-3	CASSSGGTTSTDTQYF
TRBV21-1	TRBJ1-5	CASSEGRDNQPQHF
TRBV4-2	TRBJ2-2	CASSQAAANTGELFF
TRBV30	TRBJ2-1	CAWSGPLGGPYNEQFF
TRBV30	TRBJ2-1	CAWSAARTSGGPRQFF
TRBV6-6	TRBJ2-7	CASSTGVTYEQYF
TRBV19	TRBJ2-5	CASSNSGTSETQYF
TRBV27	TRBJ2-7	CASSFSGAYEQYF
TRBV5-4	TRBJ2-1	CASSLRGGYNEQFF
TRBV7-3	TRBJ2-1	CASSLPATGVGSEQFF
TRBV27	TRBJ2-1	CASSFSRRSYNEQFF
TRBV5-4	TRBJ2-7	CASSRDSNPLDEQYF
TRBV6-1	TRBJ1-5	CASRLQGGINQPQHF
TRBV6-5	TRBJ1-1	CASSGATGGTEAFF
TRBV19	TRBJ1-4	CASSIGEYEKLFF
TRBV28	TRBJ2-7	CASSFLVSNQPGYEQYF
TRBV19	TRBJ2-1	CASESGRAFGEQFF
TRBV5-4	TRBJ2-5	CASSLGLAGGQETQYF
TRBV4-2	TRBJ2-4	CASSHVSGTAKNIQYF
TRBV20-1	TRBJ1-2	CRGTGGKGYTF
TRBV7-9	TRBJ2-7	CASRGDFSYEQYF
TRBV5-4	TRBJ2-1	CASSRTSGRYSYNEQFF
TRBV11-2	TRBJ2-3	CASSLDLTDTQYF
TRBV7-9	TRBJ2-7	CASCGASSYEQYF
TRBV7-8	TRBJ2-5	CASSLRTSGRMYQETQYF
TRBV5-6	TRBJ2-5	CASSSTGVETQYF
TRBV6-5	TRBJ2-3	CASSYSVEGGRDTQYF
TRBV11-2	TRBJ2-5	CASSFAYPWETQYF
TRBV11-3	TRBJ2-7	CASSSGGGQYF
TRBV9	TRBJ2-5	CASSAKGGVQETQYF